Listed here are 18 T cell receptor beta chains from one sample, sequenced in a study of beta chain features in type 1 diabetes. All of the isolated RNA was reverse transcribed, so expressed TCRB transcripts were sequenced. The data were produced by immunoSEQ multiplex PCR, yet TCRdb's version contains in-frame clones alone and is incomplete. The sample consists of under 950,000 clones, about a sixth of them appearing once. The sequenced sample consisted of naive CD4+ T cells from blood. These receptors came from a young woman in good health.

This clone was seen more than once but under ten times. This rearrangement joins TRBV28 to TRBJ2-7; tentatively, D is TRBD1 or TRBD2 (5 bases each). The V gene's germline CDR1 is MDHEN and CDR2 SYDVKM. Trimming removed 10 bases at V and 0 bases at J, with 13 bases between. The CDR3 totals 13 residues. CDR3 residues: CATQRGGSYEQYF. In DNA form, the CDR3 reads TGTGCCACTCAGAGGGGCGGCTCCTACGAGCAGTACTTC.

This chain links TRBV9 with TRBJ2-3, with unresolved D. There are 14 residues in the CDR3. The germline V and J ends were trimmed by 3 bases and 1 base, with 9 bases remaining between them. Germline V lookup: CDR1 SGDLS, CDR2 YYNGEE. The CDR3 DNA reads as TGTGCCAGCAGCGGATGGTCCGGCACAGATACGCAGTATTTT. Its protein is CASSGWSGTDTQYF.

This clone was seen only a few times. The rearrangement links TRBV29-1 to TRBJ2-1; TRBD2 agrees at 8 bases. CDR3 length: 14 amino acids. The V segment lost 6 bases and the J segment 0 bases; nucleotides outside the gene matches: 4. CDR1 is SQVTM and CDR2 is ANQGSEA in the germline V gene. CDR3 bases: TGCAGCGTGGTAGCGGGGTACTCCTACAATGAGCAGTTCTTC. This translates into CSVVAGYSYNEQFF.

This clone has more than one count but fewer than ten. The chain carries TRBV10-3 and TRBJ2-7; 15 positions match TRBD2. Germline V gene data show CDR1 as ENHRY and CDR2 as SYGVKD. The junction had 3 bases not matched to a gene; V was cut back by 6 bases and J by 6 bases. This CDR3 has 14 residues. The CDR3 bases are TGTGCCATCAGGCAGGGACTAGCGGGAGGCGAGCAGTACTTC. This sequence encodes CAIRQGLAGGEQYF.

This clone was detected only a few times. The chain has TRBV6-5 and TRBJ2-1; D gene unclear. Trimming removed 5 bases at V and 6 bases at J, with 11 bases between. The CDR3 totals 13 residues. CDR1 and CDR2 (germline): MNHEY, SVGAGI. Written as DNA, the CDR3 is TGTGCCAGCAGTCCCCACTTAGGCAATGAGCAGTTCTTC. Protein sequence: CASSPHLGNEQFF.

This clone was counted only a few times. This rearrangement joins TRBV7-9 to TRBJ2-1, with D unresolved. V lost 5 bases to trimming and J lost 9 bases, with 11 bases between them. The length of the CDR3 is 12 residues. Germline values: CDR1 SEHNR, CDR2 FQNEAQ (reference sequence). CDR3 sequence reads: CASSPRPTEQFF. The CDR3 nucleotides read TGTGCCAGCAGCCCCCGGCCCACTGAGCAGTTCTTC.

J is TRBJ2-1 and V is TRBV5-1; D might be TRBD1 (6 bases). Trimming shortened V by 4 bases and J by 0 bases, and 29 bases separated the two germline ends. Germline V gene sequence: CDR1 SGHRS, CDR2 YFSETQ. CDR3 length equals 21 residues. In DNA form, the CDR3 reads TGCGCCAGCAGCAGTCGACGCCGGGACAAGGAGGATTCCGGCTCCTACAATGAGCAGTTCTTC. Its protein product is CASSSRRRDKEDSGSYNEQFF.

The chain joins TRBV7-2 to TRBJ1-2; 8 bases agree with TRBD1. CDR1 and CDR2 (germline): SGHTA, FQGNSA. J was trimmed by 7 bases and V by 1 base; bases with no gene match: 8. This CDR3 is built from 15 residues. The CDR3 region has the DNA TGTGCCAGCAGCTTAGTAGGGGGACAGGATAGTGGCTACACCTTC. This translates into CASSLVGGQDSGYTF.

This clone was counted only a few times. This chain joins TRBV5-1 and TRBJ1-3; tentatively, D is TRBD1 (6 bases). The CDR3 is 15 amino acids. Per the germline V gene, CDR1 is SGHRS and CDR2 is YFSETQ. Trimming shortened V by 0 bases and J by 4 bases, and 11 bases separated the two germline ends. The CDR3: CASSLDTGSGNTIYF. CDR3 coding DNA: TGCGCCAGCAGCTTGGATACAGGGTCAGGAAACACCATATATTTT.

This clone was recorded a few times. The chain is built from TRBV18 and TRBJ2-7, with a tentative D call TRBD2 (6 bases). The V end was cut by 0 bases, the J end by 6 bases, with 15 bases between. The CDR3 has 15 amino acids. Germline CDR1 reads KGHSH; CDR2 reads LQKENI. In DNA, the CDR3 is TGTGCCAGCTCACCACCGACTAGGTCTCCGAGCGAGCAGTACTTC. This gives the protein CASSPPTRSPSEQYF.

About this clone: This sample includes further DNA sequences coding for the same CDR3. The chain joins TRBV19 to TRBJ1-2, with a weak D call TRBD1 (5 bases). The V gene's germline CDR1 is LNHDA and CDR2 SQIVND (reference sequence). The ends were cut back, 9 bases at V and 4 bases at J, with 9 bases in the middle. The CDR3 contains 11 residues. CDR3 residues: CASRDGYGYTF. CDR3 coding DNA: TGTGCCAGCCGGGACGGCTATGGCTACACCTTC. Using reference TRBV19 and TRBJ1-2 for the parts outside the CDR3, the full variable domain is DGGITQSPKYLFRKEGQNVTLSCEQNLNHDAMYWYRQDPGQGLRLIYYSQIVNDFQKGDIAEGYSVSREKKESFPLTVTSAQKNPTAFYLCASRDGYGYTFGSGTRLTVV.

The gene calls are TRBV4-2 and TRBJ2-6; D gene ambiguous. The CDR3 loop spans 16 amino acids. Germline V gives CDR1 LGHNA, CDR2 YNFKEQ. The V end was cut by 0 bases, the J end by 2 bases, with 8 bases between. CDR3 amino acids: CASSQESYPGANVLTF. CDR3 DNA sequence: TGTGCCAGCAGCCAAGAGAGCTATCCTGGGGCCAACGTCCTGACTTTC.

This clone was observed a few times. The V gene is TRBV18, the J gene TRBJ2-3; possible D gene TRBD1, 5 bases. The CDR3 sequence is 15 residues long. V was shortened by 0 bases and J by 6 bases, with 13 bases between the two germline ends. CDR1 is KGHSH and CDR2 is LQKENI in the germline V gene. The CDR3 bases are TGTGCCAGCTCACCACCAGGCCAGGGAATGGATACGCAGTATTTT. Its translation is CASSPPGQGMDTQYF.

This clone was recorded a few times. Different DNA sequences within this sample yield the same CDR3. The chain is built from TRBV18 and TRBJ2-7; D call uncertain. The V gene lost 5 bases and the J gene lost 4 bases, with 9 bases spanning the gap. The CDR3 is 12 amino acids. CDR1 and CDR2 (germline): KGHSH, LQKENI. CDR3 DNA sequence: TGTGCCAGCTCAAGGGTCGGGTACGAGCAGTACTTC. This codes for CASSRVGYEQYF.

This clone appeared a few times. The chain has TRBV6-6 and TRBJ2-1; D not certain. The CDR3 spans 11 residues. Trimming removed 6 bases from V and 8 bases from J, with 8 bases in between. Germline-derived CDR1 and CDR2 are MNHNY and SVGAGI (reference sequence). The CDR3 DNA sequence: TGTGCCAGCAGACAAGTCGATGAGCAGTTCTTC. Translation: CASRQVDEQFF.

The J gene is TRBJ1-2, the V gene TRBV28, with 8 bases lining up with TRBD1. Germline V CDR1 and CDR2: MDHEN, SYDVKM. The CDR3 covers 15 residues. V was clipped by 5 bases and J by 5 bases; unmatched bases: 10. This chain's CDR3 is CASSPWPDREYGYTF. CDR3 sequence (DNA): TGTGCCAGCAGTCCCTGGCCGGACAGGGAATATGGCTACACCTTC.

In this sample, this clone turned up a few times. This chain links TRBV13 with TRBJ2-1; the D gene is possibly TRBD2 (6 bases). Germline V gene lookup returns CDR1 PRHDT and CDR2 FYEKMQ (reference sequence). Deletions cut 2 bases from V and 2 bases from J, with 13 bases between. This CDR3 has 16 residues. CDR3 region: CASSLFSGVPYNEQFF. The CDR3 DNA reads as TGTGCCAGCAGCTTATTTTCGGGAGTTCCCTACAATGAGCAGTTCTTC.

The chain carries TRBV7-9 and TRBJ2-1; unclear D gene. This CDR3 is built from 16 residues. In germline, CDR1 is SEHNR, CDR2 FQNEAQ (reference sequence). Trimming took 5 bases from V and 0 from J, leaving 14 bases between them. CDR3 protein: CASSEYRISSYNEQFF. In DNA, the CDR3 is TGTGCCAGCAGCGAATATAGGATTAGCTCCTACAATGAGCAGTTCTTC.